The source of this T cell receptor (beta chain) is a study of blood T cell repertoires in COVID-19. Whole-study context: Collection of acute and convalescent COVID-19 samples took place in the United States, Italy and Spain. Sample material is recorded as cDNA or gDNA derived from T cells, B-cell-depleted T cells, or PBMCs.

Per the original methods: Using reference gene primer amplification, nucleated cell counts were estimated. Libraries were prepared by immunoSEQ multiplex PCR; TCRdb keeps only in-frame clonotypes and omits some of them. That table is the source of V, J and clone size, and D and trimming were worked out from the DNA. In the table there are roughly 60,000 clones, around 86% of which are singletons. The source material was peripheral blood. This TCR derives from a man aged 70-80 years with acute or convalescent COVID-19.

The CDR3 reads CASSFTGGDEAFF. CDR3 bases: TGTGCCAGCAGTTTTACAGGGGGCGATGAAGCTTTCTTT. The rearrangement uses TRBV12-3 or TRBV12-4 and TRBJ1-1, with 9 nucleotides matching TRBD1. The CDR3 loop spans 13 amino acids. J lost 7 bases, V lost 3 bases, and 3 bases had no gene match.